This is a list of T cell receptor beta chains from one sample in a study of CD8+CD57+ T cells in acquired aplastic anemia. TCRdb re-analysed the reads in MiXCR, keeping a single row per CDR3 protein. The sample records 150,000 to 200,000 distinct CDR3 sequences, approximately 51% being singletons. Sequenced material: sorted CD4+, CD8+, or CD8+CD57+ T cells (not recorded which) from PBMCs. These receptors were obtained from a human donor with aplastic anemia. Both conserved end residues are part of each CDR3. Each record gives: CDR3 DNA, CDR3 protein, clone size, D gene, V gene, J gene. A D gene is named only where the DNA matches it firmly. Clone size appears in some rows only: once, few, many, or a class for an expanded clone.

CDR3nt: TGTGCCAGCAGCTTAGATGCTAGCGGGAGCTACGAGCAGTACTTC
CDR3aa: CASSLDASGSYEQYF
abundance: once
d_gene: TRBD2
v_gene: TRBV7-6
j_gene: TRBJ2-7

CDR3nt: TGCAGCGTAGGCTCGGCGGGGGTTGAGCAGTTCTTC
CDR3aa: CSVGSAGVEQFF
abundance: -
d_gene: TRBD2
v_gene: TRBV29-1
j_gene: TRBJ2-1

CDR3nt: TGTGCCAGCAGCTTTACAGGGGGCGTAGGATCACCCCTCCACTTT
CDR3aa: CASSFTGGVGSPLHF
abundance: -
d_gene: TRBD1
v_gene: TRBV7-2
j_gene: TRBJ1-6

CDR3nt: TGTGCCAGCAGCCAAGGGGGGGGCTTGAACACTGAAGCTTTCTTT
CDR3aa: CASSQGGGLNTEAFF
abundance: many
d_gene: -
v_gene: TRBV7-2
j_gene: TRBJ1-1

CDR3nt: TGCGCCAGCAGTGAACCAGGGTCGGACGAGCAGTACTTC
CDR3aa: CASSEPGSDEQYF
abundance: once
d_gene: -
v_gene: TRBV10-1
j_gene: TRBJ2-7

CDR3nt: TGTGCCAGCAGTTATGGGATCTCAAGGAACTACGAGCAGTACTTC
CDR3aa: CASSYGISRNYEQYF
abundance: -
d_gene: -
v_gene: TRBV6-2/TRBV6-3
j_gene: TRBJ2-7

CDR3nt: TGTGTCAGCACCAGGACAGAGAACACTGAAGCTTTCTTT
CDR3aa: CVSTRTENTEAFF
abundance: once
d_gene: -
v_gene: TRBV2
j_gene: TRBJ1-1

CDR3nt: TGTGCCAGCGGCGTAGCCGGGCAGGGGGGCTACGAGCAGTACTTC
CDR3aa: CASGVAGQGGYEQYF
abundance: -
d_gene: -
v_gene: TRBV9
j_gene: TRBJ2-7

CDR3nt: TGCAGTGCTAGAGCTACCGCCTCTGGTTGGGCTTTCTTT
CDR3aa: CSARATASGWAFF
abundance: -
d_gene: -
v_gene: TRBV20-1
j_gene: TRBJ1-1

CDR3nt: TGTGCCATCAGGGGACTAGCGGGAGTTAATGAGCAGTTCTTC
CDR3aa: CAIRGLAGVNEQFF
abundance: -
d_gene: TRBD2
v_gene: TRBV10-3
j_gene: TRBJ2-1

CDR3nt: TGTGCCAGTAGTCCGGGACCGACTAGCACAGATACGCAGTATTTT
CDR3aa: CASSPGPTSTDTQYF
abundance: many
d_gene: -
v_gene: TRBV19
j_gene: TRBJ2-3

CDR3nt: TGCGCCAGCAGCGTAGCGGGACTAGCGGTTCATGAGCAGTTCTTC
CDR3aa: CASSVAGLAVHEQFF
abundance: many
d_gene: TRBD2
v_gene: TRBV5-1
j_gene: TRBJ2-1

CDR3nt: TGTGCCAGCGGCTTATCAGAGGGACGCTCCTACAATGAGCAGTTCTTC
CDR3aa: CASGLSEGRSYNEQFF
abundance: -
d_gene: -
v_gene: TRBV5-6
j_gene: TRBJ2-1

CDR3nt: TGCAGTGCTAGAAAACCCGGGGGGATACAGGGTAGGAACACCGGGGAGCTGTTTTTT
CDR3aa: CSARKPGGIQGRNTGELFF
abundance: many
d_gene: -
v_gene: TRBV20-1
j_gene: TRBJ2-2

CDR3nt: TGTGCCAGTACGATGGGACGGATAAACACAGATACGCAGTATTTT
CDR3aa: CASTMGRINTDTQYF
abundance: many
d_gene: -
v_gene: TRBV19
j_gene: TRBJ2-3

CDR3nt: TGCGCCAGCAGCTTGGACAGGATCGTCTCTGGGGCCAACGTCCTGACTTTC
CDR3aa: CASSLDRIVSGANVLTF
abundance: once
d_gene: -
v_gene: TRBV5-1
j_gene: TRBJ2-6

CDR3nt: TGTGCCAGCGCTGCCACCAACCCGGTGGGCACAGATACGCAGTATTTT
CDR3aa: CASAATNPVGTDTQYF
abundance: many
d_gene: -
v_gene: TRBV6-1
j_gene: TRBJ2-3

CDR3nt: TGTGCCAGCAGCTTGGAGAGGGGGCGCGTGAATGGGCAGTTCTTC
CDR3aa: CASSLERGRVNGQFF
abundance: -
d_gene: TRBD1
v_gene: TRBV7-2
j_gene: TRBJ2-1

CDR3nt: TGCGCCAGCAGCTTGATGGGAGGGGCCGGTCAAGATACGCAGTATTTT
CDR3aa: CASSLMGGAGQDTQYF
abundance: -
d_gene: TRBD2
v_gene: TRBV5-1
j_gene: TRBJ2-3

CDR3nt: TGTGCCAACTCACCGAGGACCGGGACGACGGATACCCAGTACTTC
CDR3aa: CANSPRTGTTDTQYF
abundance: few
d_gene: -
v_gene: TRBV18
j_gene: TRBJ2-5

CDR3nt: TGCAGCGTGGACGGCCCCGAAGTAGGCTACACCTTC
CDR3aa: CSVDGPEVGYTF
abundance: -
d_gene: -
v_gene: TRBV29-1
j_gene: TRBJ1-2

CDR3nt: TGTGCCACCAGTGATCCTGGGACAGGCAATCAGCCCCAGCATTTT
CDR3aa: CATSDPGTGNQPQHF
abundance: -
d_gene: TRBD1
v_gene: TRBV24-1
j_gene: TRBJ1-5